This TCR beta chain was sequenced during a study of T cells in Graves' hyperthyroidism and ophthalmopathy. Study overall: Peripheral blood was secured at the point of initial diagnosis, before any treatment.

Study results and caveats: The model's output predicted ophthalmopathy at a median of roughly seven months prior to onset.

This CDR3 region has 19 residues. The germline V gene encodes CDR1 MNHEY and CDR2 SMNVEV (reference sequence). Deletions cut 7 bases from V and 2 bases from J, with 30 bases between. TCR beta CDR3 region amplification was performed from RNA transcripts. During a first-round RT-PCR of the TCR CDR3, the HTBI primer set was used. TCRdb redid the calling of the multiplex PCR reads with MiXCR, one entry per CDR3 protein. The table shows over 550,000 distinct CDR3 sequences, with over 15% occurring only once. Note on this clonotype: Its antigen is as yet unknown.

In patients aged 18 to 65, hyperthyroidism was newly diagnosed, with duration under 2 months. Orbital computed tomography, thyroid ultrasound, serum thyroxine and TRAb, and clinical symptoms together informed the diagnoses. The TCR originated in a woman in her late teens or twenties with Graves' hyperthyroidism. Sequencing was carried out using blood. This sequence joins TRBV27 and TRBJ2-7; possible D gene TRBD1, 6 bases. CDR3 sequence: CASNNNRDNWARSTYEQYF. DNA of the CDR3: TGTGCCAGCAACAACAACCGGGACAATTGGGCCAGGTCAACCTACGAGCAGTACTTC.